The 32 T cell receptor beta chains below all came from one sample that was sequenced in a study of cytomegalovirus exposure and HLA in healthy donors. Researchers ran the PCR with 60 Vbeta and 13 Jbeta primers. TCRdb keeps only in-frame clones here, not all; method: immunoSEQ multiplex PCR. The data contain around 150,000 clones, 75% to 90% of them singletons. What was sequenced was PBMCs. The receptors were sampled from a male donor in good health and CMV-seropositive.

The chain uses TRBV4-2 and TRBJ2-5; D gene ambiguous. Trimming stripped 3 bases from V and 2 bases from J, with 10 bases between. The CDR3 totals 14 residues. Germline loops: CDR1 LGHNA, CDR2 YNFKEQ. CDR3 loop: CASSQPPGQETQYF. CDR3 bases: TGTGCCAGCAGCCAGCCTCCGGGTCAAGAGACCCAGTACTTC.

J is TRBJ2-6 and V is TRBV19; TRBD1 aligns across 8 bases. Germline V gives CDR1 LNHDA, CDR2 SQIVND (reference sequence). This CDR3 has 16 residues. V lost 6 bases to trimming and J lost 1 base; unmatched junction nucleotides: 5. The CDR3 here is CASSMGQASGANVLTF. As DNA, the CDR3 is TGTGCCAGTAGCATGGGACAGGCGTCTGGGGCCAACGTCCTGACTTTC.

V and J are TRBV7-8 and TRBJ2-2, with 15 bases aligning to TRBD2. V lost 11 bases to trimming and J lost 7 bases; unmatched junction nucleotides: 23. This CDR3 spans 20 amino acids. CDR1 SGHVS and CDR2 FQNEAQ come from the germline V gene. CDR3 sequence (DNA): TGTGCCGGGGGAAGGACCGCTCTTTGGACTAGCGGGAGGGCCGACGGGGAGCTGTTTTTT. As protein: CAGGRTALWTSGRADGELFF.

The chain combines TRBV19 with TRBJ2-7; D unclear. Germline CDR1 LNHDA, CDR2 SQIVND (reference sequence). V gave up 4 bases and J gave up 1 base, with 14 bases separating them. CDR3 length: 15 amino acids. CDR3 DNA: TGTGCCAGTAGTACCTATCCCTCCGGTTCCTACGAGCAGTACTTC. Its protein product is CASSTYPSGSYEQYF.

In its sample, this clone was seen a few times. The V call is TRBV15, the J call TRBJ2-1; 8 nucleotides agree with TRBD2. The germline CDR1 and CDR2 sequences are LNHNV and YYDKDF (reference sequence). V was pared by 5 bases and J by 7 bases, with 13 bases of the junction left unmatched. CDR3 length: 16 amino acids. The CDR3 DNA sequence: TGTGCCACCAGCGCCCAGGGAGCGGGAGCAATGAATGAGCAGTTCTTC. This sequence encodes CATSAQGAGAMNEQFF.

This chain links TRBV10-3 with TRBJ2-7, with a possible D match to TRBD1 (5 bases). CDR1 and CDR2 (germline): ENHRY, SYGVKD. V was cut by 6 bases and J by 0 bases, with 12 bases left in between. The CDR3 extends over 14 amino acids. CDR3: CAISLARDSYEQYF. The CDR3 DNA reads as TGTGCCATCAGCCTGGCCAGGGACTCCTACGAGCAGTACTTC.

The chain recombines TRBV30 with TRBJ1-1; tentative D call: TRBD1 (6 bases). Germline values: CDR1 GTSNPN, CDR2 SVGIG (reference sequence). The CDR3 extends over 12 amino acids. V gave up 2 bases and J gave up 4 bases, with 8 bases separating them. This chain's CDR3 is CAWSQGGTEAFF. In nucleotides, the CDR3 is TGTGCCTGGAGTCAAGGGGGCACTGAAGCTTTCTTT.

The chain uses TRBV19 and TRBJ2-3; D gene uncertain. Germline lookup yields CDR1 LNHDA and CDR2 SQIVND (reference sequence). V was pared by 9 bases and J by 4 bases, with 11 bases between. CDR3 length: 12 residues. The CDR3 DNA reads as TGTGCCAGCCACCCTACCCCAGATACGCAGTATTTT. Translation: CASHPTPDTQYF.

The CDR3 sequence is CATSRGITSGSDEQYF. The CDR3 bases are TGTGCCACCAGCAGAGGCATAACTAGCGGGAGTGACGAGCAGTACTTC. The chain joins TRBV15 to TRBJ2-7, with 11 bases that match TRBD2. From germline, CDR1 is LNHNV and CDR2 YYDKDF (reference sequence). The CDR3 is 16 residues long. V was pared by 1 base and J by 5 bases, with 7 bases of the junction left unmatched. Drawing the rest from reference TRBV15 and TRBJ2-7, the complete variable domain is DAMVIQNPRYQVTQFGKPVTLSCSQTLNHNVMYWYQQKSSQAPKLLFHYYDKDFNNEADTPDNFQSRRPNTSFCFLDIRSPGLGDTAMYLCATSRGITSGSDEQYFGPGTRLTVT.

The chain employs TRBV27 and TRBJ2-1; 9 bases align to TRBD2. Trimming cost V 3 bases and J 10 bases; bases outside gene matches: 7. The length of the CDR3 is 14 residues. CDR1 is MNHEY, CDR2 SMNVEV, per germline (reference sequence). CDR3 protein: CASSLASGTGEQFF. The CDR3 nucleotides are TGTGCCAGCAGTTTGGCTAGCGGGACGGGGGAGCAGTTCTTC.

This rearrangement joins TRBV7-2 to TRBJ2-7; D might be TRBD1 (5 bases). CDR3 size: 15 residues. Germline V lookup: CDR1 SGHTA, CDR2 FQGNSA. V lost 5 bases and J 0 bases, leaving 14 bases between the germline ends. The DNA for the CDR3 is TGTGCCAGCAGCCCCCAGGGTGCTAGCTCCTACGAGCAGTACTTC. This translates into CASSPQGASSYEQYF.

This chain joins TRBV9 and TRBJ2-3; 8 bases agree with TRBD2. J was trimmed by 3 bases and V by 2 bases; bases with no gene match: 8. This CDR3 spans 16 amino acids. Germline assignment: CDR1 SGDLS and CDR2 YYNGEE. Written as DNA, the CDR3 is TGTGCCAGCAGCGTTTTGAGCGGGAGTGTTACAGATACGCAGTATTTT. This encodes CASSVLSGSVTDTQYF. The full variable domain, rest sourced from reference TRBV9 and TRBJ2-3, is DSGVTQTPKHLITATGQRVTLRCSPRSGDLSVYWYQQSLDQGLQFLIQYYNGEERAKGNILERFSAQQFPDLHSELNLSSLELGDSALYFCASSVLSGSVTDTQYFGPGTRLTVL.

The rearrangement links TRBV5-4 to TRBJ2-2; 7 positions agree with TRBD2. J was trimmed by 6 bases and V by 2 bases; bases with no gene match: 7. Germline CDR1 is SGHNT and CDR2 is YYREEE (reference sequence). The CDR3 has 15 residues. The CDR3 region has the DNA TGTGCCAGCAGCTTTTTCGGCGGGAGCCCCGGGGAGCTGTTTTTT. Amino acids: CASSFFGGSPGELFF. Full variable domain (rest looked up from reference TRBV5-4 and TRBJ2-2): ETGVTQSPTHLIKTRGQQVTLRCSSQSGHNTVSWYQQALGQGPQFIFQYYREEENGRGNFPPRFSGLQFPNYSSELNVNALELDDSALYLCASSFFGGSPGELFFGEGSRLTVL.

The chain recombines TRBV19 with TRBJ2-7; 11 positions agree with TRBD1. Per the germline V gene, CDR1 is LNHDA and CDR2 is SQIVND (reference sequence). The CDR3 spans 14 residues. J lost 7 bases, V lost 10 bases, and 12 bases had no gene match. The DNA for the CDR3 is TGTGCCACTCACCCCGGACAGGGGGCTCGGGAGCAGTACTTC. Encoded protein: CATHPGQGAREQYF.

The chain links TRBV7-6 to TRBJ2-5; 10 bases agree with TRBD2. This CDR3 spans 17 amino acids. Trimming took 3 bases from V and 4 from J; bases not matched to a gene: 11. Germline CDR1 and CDR2: SGHVS and FNYEAQ. The CDR3 sequence is CASSFPTSGPARETQYF. In DNA form, the CDR3 reads TGTGCCAGCAGCTTCCCGACTAGCGGGCCTGCTAGAGAGACCCAGTACTTC.

This chain connects TRBV30 to TRBJ1-2; 9 bases line up with TRBD1. The J segment lost 8 bases and the V segment lost 2 bases, leaving 12 bases of the junction unmatched. Per germline, CDR1 GTSNPN and CDR2 SVGIG (reference sequence). The CDR3 covers 15 residues. The CDR3 DNA is TGTGCCTGGAGTACGGGACAGGGTTTTCGAGGGGGCTACACCTTC. This translates into CAWSTGQGFRGGYTF.

The V and J genes are TRBV7-9 and TRBJ1-6; unclear D gene. The V gene lost 1 base and the J gene lost 5 bases, with 3 bases spanning the gap. This CDR3 contains 13 residues. Per germline, CDR1 SEHNR and CDR2 FQNEAQ (reference sequence). The CDR3 reads CASSLVNNSPLHF. The CDR3 coding sequence is TGTGCCAGCAGCTTAGTCAATAATTCACCCCTCCACTTT. Full variable domain (missing parts from reference TRBV7-9 and TRBJ1-6): DTGVSQNPRHKITKRGQNVTFRCDPISEHNRLYWYRQTLGQGPEFLTYFQNEAQLEKSRLLSDRFSAERPKGSFSTLEIQRTEQGDSAMYLCASSLVNNSPLHFGNGTRLTVT.

The chain carries TRBV7-2 and TRBJ2-1, with no clear D. CDR1 SGHTA and CDR2 FQGNSA come from the germline V gene. The CDR3 is made up of 13 amino acids. Trimming pared 5 bases from V and 6 bases from J, leaving 11 bases between. As DNA, the CDR3 is TGTGCCAGCAGCCCGCGGATTCGCAATGAGCAGTTCTTC. Its protein is CASSPRIRNEQFF. The full variable domain, in which reference TRBV7-2 and TRBJ2-1 provide the parts outside the CDR3, is GAGVSQSPSNKVTEKGKDVELRCDPISGHTALYWYRQSLGQGLEFLIYFQGNSAPDKSGLPSDRFSAERTGGSVSTLTIQRTQQEDSAVYLCASSPRIRNEQFFGPGTRLTVL.

The rearrangement uses TRBV29-1 and TRBJ2-1; 7 bases map to TRBD2. The CDR3 runs 10 residues. Trimming took 6 bases from V and 7 from J; bases not matched to a gene: 0. Germline V CDR1 and CDR2: SQVTM, ANQGSEA. Here the CDR3 DNA reads TGCAGCGTGGGGGGGAATGAGCAGTTCTTC. It translates to CSVGGNEQFF.

This clone was found a few times. The rearrangement uses TRBV27 and TRBJ1-4, with D unclear. Germline lookup yields CDR1 MNHEY and CDR2 SMNVEV (reference sequence). This CDR3 region has 14 residues. The ends were cut back, 3 bases at V and 2 bases at J, with 7 bases in the middle. The CDR3 loop is CASSFRGTNEKLFF. The DNA for the CDR3 is TGTGCCAGCAGTTTTCGGGGTACTAATGAAAAACTGTTTTTT.

This clone occurred a few times. The rearrangement joins TRBV11-2 to TRBJ1-2; TRBD1 agrees at 7 bases. V lost 4 bases to trimming and J lost 4 bases; unmatched junction nucleotides: 9. This CDR3 comprises 15 residues. Germline values: CDR1 SGHAT, CDR2 FQNNGV. The CDR3 DNA is TGTGCCAGCAGCTCAAGACAGGGTGGCGTCTATGGCTACACCTTC. Translating gives CASSSRQGGVYGYTF.

V and J are TRBV27 and TRBJ1-3; the D is unclear. V lost 6 bases and J lost 4, with 13 bases in between. CDR3 length: 14 amino acids. Germline V lookup: CDR1 MNHEY, CDR2 SMNVEV (reference sequence). CDR3 sequence (DNA): TGTGCCAGCAGACCTCAGGTGGGCGGAAACACCATATATTTT. Protein sequence: CASRPQVGGNTIYF.

The chain links TRBV27 to TRBJ2-7; 10 bases match TRBD2. This CDR3 region has 15 residues. J was trimmed by 6 bases and V by 6 bases; bases with no gene match: 11. Per the germline V gene, CDR1 is MNHEY and CDR2 is SMNVEV (reference sequence). CDR3 in DNA: TGTGCCAGCAGCCCAGCGGGAGGGCCGGGGCTCGAGCAGTACTTC. This codes for CASSPAGGPGLEQYF.

The chain employs TRBV19 and TRBJ2-1; weak D call: TRBD2 (6 bases). Trimming shortened V by 6 bases and J by 6 bases, and 18 bases separated the two germline ends. Germline V CDR1 and CDR2: LNHDA, SQIVND (reference sequence). There are 15 residues in the CDR3. DNA of the CDR3: TGTGCCAGTAGCCCCCCCGGGACTGTCTCCAATGAGCAGTTCTTC. Its translation is CASSPPGTVSNEQFF.

Written as DNA, the CDR3 is TGTGCCACCAGCAGAGATGTTGGCGGCTACAATGAGCAGTTCTTC. This translates into CATSRDVGGYNEQFF. The chain recombines TRBV15 with TRBJ2-1; D uncertain. Germline-derived CDR1 and CDR2 are LNHNV and YYDKDF (reference sequence). The V and J ends lost 0 bases and 3 bases respectively, with 9 bases between them. The CDR3 extends over 15 amino acids.

The gene calls are TRBV15 and TRBJ2-1, with 9 bases fitting TRBD2. Per the germline V gene, CDR1 is LNHNV and CDR2 is YYDKDF (reference sequence). CDR3 length: 14 residues. V lost 2 bases, J lost 4 bases, and 0 bases stayed unmatched. CDR3 sequence: CATSRTSGYNEQFF. The CDR3 DNA follows: TGTGCCACCAGCAGAACTAGCGGGTACAATGAGCAGTTCTTC.

The rearrangement uses TRBV15 and TRBJ2-7; maybe TRBD1 (6 bases). V shed 3 bases and J shed 2 bases, with 11 bases lying between them. CDR3 length equals 14 residues. CDR1 is LNHNV and CDR2 is YYDKDF in the germline V gene (reference sequence). The CDR3 sequence is CATSSRDTTYEQYF. In DNA form, the CDR3 reads TGTGCCACCAGCAGCCGGGACACAACCTACGAGCAGTACTTC.

The genes are TRBV30 and TRBJ2-2; 9 positions agree with TRBD2. V lost 4 bases to trimming and J lost 4 bases; unmatched junction nucleotides: 4. The CDR3 has 14 amino acids. Germline lookup yields CDR1 GTSNPN and CDR2 SVGIG (reference sequence). For the CDR3, the DNA is TGTGCCTGGAACGCGGGAGGGTTCACCGGGGAGCTGTTTTTT. Its protein is CAWNAGGFTGELFF.

V is TRBV19 and J is TRBJ2-1, with a possible D match to TRBD1 (6 bases). V gave up 5 bases and J gave up 8 bases, with 19 bases separating them. The CDR3 loop spans 15 amino acids. Germline assignment: CDR1 LNHDA and CDR2 SQIVND (reference sequence). CDR3 residues: CASSSLPRQADEQFF. CDR3 DNA sequence: TGTGCCAGTAGTTCCCTCCCCCGACAGGCCGATGAGCAGTTCTTC.

J is TRBJ2-7 and V is TRBV7-2; 10 positions agree with TRBD1. Per germline, CDR1 SGHTA and CDR2 FQGNSA. The junction had 5 bases not matched to a gene; V was cut back by 1 base and J by 5 bases. This CDR3 has 15 residues. The CDR3 loop reads CASSLGGTGEHEQYF. The CDR3 DNA is TGTGCCAGCAGCTTAGGGGGGACAGGGGAGCACGAGCAGTACTTC. The full variable domain, with the rest looked up from reference TRBV7-2 and TRBJ2-7, is GAGVSQSPSNKVTEKGKDVELRCDPISGHTALYWYRQSLGQGLEFLIYFQGNSAPDKSGLPSDRFSAERTGGSVSTLTIQRTQQEDSAVYLCASSLGGTGEHEQYFGPGTRLTVT.

The genes are TRBV7-2 and TRBJ2-7; 14 bases are shared with TRBD2. Germline lookup yields CDR1 SGHTA and CDR2 FQGNSA. Unmatched junction bases numbered 6, after V lost 5 bases and J lost 3 bases. This CDR3 is 16 amino acids long. The CDR3 spells CASSPQTSGRVYEQYF. The CDR3 coding sequence is TGTGCCAGCAGCCCCCAGACTAGCGGGAGGGTCTACGAGCAGTACTTC.

The J gene is TRBJ2-1, the V gene TRBV9, with 7 bases fitting TRBD2. Trimming removed 0 bases from V and 0 bases from J; junction bases left unmatched: 3. Germline lookup yields CDR1 SGDLS and CDR2 YYNGEE. This CDR3 contains 16 residues. CDR3 sequence: CASSVVASGSYNEQFF. CDR3 DNA: TGTGCCAGCAGCGTAGTGGCTAGCGGCTCCTACAATGAGCAGTTCTTC.